These T cell receptor beta chains were read from a single sample in a study of shared clonotypes between healthy human individuals. The table came from immunoSEQ multiplex PCR; TCRdb's copy has only in-frame clones and leaves some out. Among about 870,000 clones listed, approximately 92% were seen once. Sequencing was performed on naive CD8+ T cells sorted from blood. All receptors derive from a man younger than 45 in good health. Both conserved end residues are part of each CDR3. A D gene is named only where the DNA matches it firmly. Not every row has a clone size; where given, it reads once, few, many or a size class.

TRBJ2-2 | TRBV9 | TRBD1 | . | CASSAPGQAINTGELFF | TGTGCCAGCAGCGCCCCCGGACAGGCGATAAACACCGGGGAGCTGTTTTTT
TRBJ2-1 | TRBV29-1 | . | . | CSVEDGSSYNEQFF | TGCAGCGTTGAGGACGGGAGCTCCTACAATGAGCAGTTCTTC
TRBJ2-7 | TRBV4-1 | TRBD2 | . | CASSQVVPSGGSYEQYF | TGCGCCAGCAGCCAAGTCGTCCCTAGCGGAGGCTCCTACGAGCAGTACTTC
TRBJ2-7 | TRBV5-1 | TRBD1 | . | CASSLGTLGQGRTEQYF | TGCGCCAGCAGCTTGGGGACCCTCGGACAGGGTAGAACCGAGCAGTACTTC
TRBJ2-5 | TRBV7-8 | TRBD1 | . | CASSLTGTGEYQETQYF | TGTGCCAGCAGCTTAACCGGGACAGGGGAATATCAAGAGACCCAGTACTTC
TRBJ2-2 | TRBV7-3 | . | . | CASSPFFPGELFF | TGTGCCAGCAGTCCTTTCTTCCCCGGGGAGCTGTTTTTT
TRBJ2-1 | TRBV2 | . | . | CASRRASGVHNEQFF | TGTGCCAGCAGAAGAGCCTCGGGGGTCCACAATGAGCAGTTCTTC
TRBJ2-1 | TRBV5-1 | TRBD2 | . | CASSGGTSGRDEQFF | TGCGCCAGCAGCGGAGGGACTAGCGGGAGGGATGAGCAGTTCTTC
TRBJ1-1 | TRBV28 | TRBD1 | . | CAGARGRLNTEAFF | TGTGCCGGCGCAAGGGGGCGTTTGAACACTGAAGCTTTCTTT
TRBJ1-2 | TRBV5-1 | . | . | CASSFEGTNYGYTF | TGCGCCAGCAGCTTTGAAGGGACTAACTATGGCTACACCTTC
TRBJ2-1 | TRBV10-3 | TRBD2 | . | CAIRGGTSGIGEFF | TGTGCCATCAGAGGTGGGACTAGCGGGATCGGGGAGTTCTTC
TRBJ2-7 | TRBV9 | TRBD1 | few | CASSAHPGQGDEQYF | TGTGCCAGCAGCGCTCACCCGGGACAGGGAGACGAGCAGTACTTC
TRBJ1-1 | TRBV10-3 | TRBD1 | . | CAISETGAPTEAFF | TGTGCCATCAGTGAAACAGGGGCGCCCACTGAAGCTTTCTTT
TRBJ2-3 | TRBV7-9 | TRBD1 | . | CASSSPGGGARDTQYF | TGTGCCAGCAGCTCCCCAGGGGGCGGCGCGAGGGATACGCAGTATTTT
TRBJ1-2 | TRBV15 | . | . | CATSRDSGSYGYTF | TGTGCCACCAGCAGAGATTCAGGGTCGTATGGCTACACCTTC
TRBJ2-7 | TRBV15 | TRBD1 | . | CATSKSGTEIARYEQYF | TGTGCCACCAGCAAGTCCGGGACAGAAATCGCTCGCTACGAGCAGTACTTC
TRBJ2-1 | TRBV5-1 | TRBD2 | . | CASSHPGLAYNEQFF | TGCGCCAGCAGCCACCCGGGACTAGCCTACAATGAGCAGTTCTTC
TRBJ2-1 | TRBV5-1 | TRBD1 | . | CASSRSLRDRDLYNEQFF | TGCGCCAGCAGCCGCTCACTCCGGGACAGGGACCTGTACAATGAGCAGTTCTTC
TRBJ2-5 | TRBV6-1 | . | . | CAVREVQYF | TGTGCCGTCAGGGAAGTCCAGTACTTC
TRBJ2-7 | TRBV13 | TRBD2 | . | CASSLGTSGPYEQYF | TGTGCCAGCAGCTTAGGGACTAGCGGGCCCTACGAGCAGTACTTC
TRBJ2-1 | TRBV11-2 | TRBD1 | once | CASRSRDRGGYNEQFF | TGTGCCAGCAGGTCCCGGGACAGGGGTGGCTACAATGAGCAGTTCTTC
TRBJ2-1 | TRBV4-3 | . | . | CASSHSMGVNEQFF | TGCGCCAGCAGCCATTCCATGGGAGTGAATGAGCAGTTCTTC
TRBJ2-6 | TRBV28 | . | . | CASSSILDSGANVLTF | TGTGCCAGCAGTTCGATCCTCGACTCCGGGGCCAACGTCCTGACTTTC
TRBJ2-2 | TRBV7-9 | . | . | CASSRSEGLFF | TGTGCCAGCAGCCGATCGGAGGGTCTGTTTTTT
TRBJ2-1 | TRBV6-1 | . | once | CASGVSYNEQFF | TGTGCCAGCGGGGTCTCCTACAATGAGCAGTTCTTC
TRBJ2-7 | TRBV4-1 | . | . | CASSQDRGLDLYEQYF | TGCGCCAGCAGCCAAGATCGGGGACTCGACCTCTACGAGCAGTACTTC
TRBJ2-7 | TRBV10-1 | TRBD2 | . | CASGGPANFGGDYEQYF | TGCGCCAGCGGCGGTCCCGCAAACTTCGGGGGGGACTACGAGCAGTACTTC
TRBJ2-7 | TRBV20-1 | . | . | CSGQGNEQYF | TGCAGTGGTCAGGGCAACGAGCAGTACTTC
TRBJ2-3 | TRBV4-1 | . | . | CASSQVYDLGTDTQYF | TGCGCCAGCAGCCAAGTCTATGACTTGGGCACAGATACGCAGTATTTT
TRBJ2-5 | TRBV29-1 | TRBD2 | . | CSVEVAGDIEETQYF | TGCAGCGTTGAAGTAGCGGGAGACATTGAAGAGACCCAGTACTTC
TRBJ2-7 | TRBV2 | TRBD2 | . | CASSEGTSRDEQYF | TGTGCCAGCAGTGAAGGGACTAGTCGTGACGAGCAGTACTTC
TRBJ2-7 | TRBV14 | TRBD1 | . | CASSQRTGGTYEQYF | TGTGCCAGCAGCCAGCGGACAGGGGGGACTTACGAGCAGTACTTC
TRBJ2-3 | TRBV7-9 | TRBD1 | . | CASSSYRGQMTDTQYF | TGTGCCAGCAGCTCTTACAGGGGGCAGATGACAGATACGCAGTATTTT
TRBJ1-2 | TRBV6-4 | TRBD1 | . | CASSDSTGVDFYGYTF | TGTGCCAGCAGTGACTCGACAGGGGTCGATTTCTATGGCTACACCTTC